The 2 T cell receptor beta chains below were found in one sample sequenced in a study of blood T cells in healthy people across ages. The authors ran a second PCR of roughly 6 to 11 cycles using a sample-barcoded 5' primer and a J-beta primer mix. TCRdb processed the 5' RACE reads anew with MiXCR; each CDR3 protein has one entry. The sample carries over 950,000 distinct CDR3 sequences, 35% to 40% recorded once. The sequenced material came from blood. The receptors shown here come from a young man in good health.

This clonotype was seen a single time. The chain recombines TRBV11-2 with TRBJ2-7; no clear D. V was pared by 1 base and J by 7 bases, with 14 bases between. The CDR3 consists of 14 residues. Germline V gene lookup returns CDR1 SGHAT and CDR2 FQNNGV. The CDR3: CASSLVHTPREQYF. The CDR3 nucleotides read TGTGCCAGCAGCTTAGTCCACACCCCAAGGGAGCAGTACTTC.

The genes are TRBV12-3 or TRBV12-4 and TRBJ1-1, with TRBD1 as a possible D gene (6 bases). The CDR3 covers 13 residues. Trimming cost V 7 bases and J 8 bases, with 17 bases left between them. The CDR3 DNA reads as TGTGCCAGCACCCCAGTCAGGGGTCGGGAAGCTTTCTTT. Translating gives CASTPVRGREAFF.